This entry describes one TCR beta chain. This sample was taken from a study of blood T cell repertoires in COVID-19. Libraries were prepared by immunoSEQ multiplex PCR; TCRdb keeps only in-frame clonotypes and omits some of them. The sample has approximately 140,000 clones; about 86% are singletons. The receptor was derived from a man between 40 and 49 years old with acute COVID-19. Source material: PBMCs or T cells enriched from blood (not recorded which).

CDR3 amino acids: CASSPETGNNQPQHF. DNA for the CDR3: TGTGCCAGCTCACCAGAGACAGGGAATAATCAGCCCCAGCATTTT. The chain links TRBV18 to TRBJ1-5; 7 nucleotides agree with TRBD1. This CDR3 has 15 amino acids. V shed 2 bases, J shed 4 bases, and the junction held 5 bases outside the gene matches. The germline gives CDR1 KGHSH, CDR2 LQKENI. Full variable domain (missing parts from reference TRBV18 and TRBJ1-5): NAGVMQNPRHLVRRRGQEARLRCSPMKGHSHVYWYRQLPEEGLKFMVYLQKENIIDESGMPKERFSAEFPKEGPSILRIQQVVRGDSAAYFCASSPETGNNQPQHFGDGTRLSIL.